The 5 T cell receptor beta chains presented below share a single source sample, sequenced in a study of T cells in Graves' hyperthyroidism and ophthalmopathy. Amplification targeted TCR beta CDR3 regions from RNA transcripts. The TCR CDR3 was amplified in a first-round RT-PCR using the HTBI primer set. MiXCR, applied by TCRdb to the multiplex PCR reads, yields one record per CDR3 protein. The sample lists 250,000 to 350,000 distinct CDR3 sequences; approximately 17% were seen once. Sequencing was done on a sample of blood. Receptors were obtained from a man between 25 and 39 years old with Graves' hyperthyroidism.

This clonotype was observed many times. The chain uses TRBV12-3 or TRBV12-4 and TRBJ1-5; D is uncertain. CDR3 length equals 14 residues. V was cut by 3 bases and J by 5 bases, with 11 bases left in between. In DNA, the CDR3 is TGTGCCAGCAGTTTTGACGGAACCGATCAGCCCCAGCATTTT. It yields the protein CASSFDGTDQPQHF.

This clonotype was observed at least ten times. The chain carries TRBV12-3 or TRBV12-4 and TRBJ2-3, with 12 bases identical to TRBD2. V lost 5 bases to trimming and J lost 6 bases; unmatched junction nucleotides: 9. The CDR3 totals 16 residues. CDR3 region: CASSLGLAGRGDTQYF. The CDR3, as DNA: TGTGCCAGCAGTCTCGGACTAGCGGGACGTGGGGATACGCAGTATTTT.

The rearrangement uses TRBV12-3 or TRBV12-4 and TRBJ1-1; D gene unclear. The CDR3 has 17 amino acids. Trimming stripped 5 bases from V and 0 bases from J, with 19 bases between. The CDR3 loop reads CASSAQRASNLNTEAFF. The CDR3 region has the DNA TGTGCCAGCAGTGCACAAAGGGCCTCGAATTTGAACACTGAAGCTTTCTTT.

In this sample, this clonotype turned up many times. V gene TRBV11-2 combines with J gene TRBJ2-3, with D perhaps matching TRBD1 (5 bases). The ends were cut back, 0 bases at V and 2 bases at J, with 9 bases in the middle. This CDR3 spans 15 amino acids. Germline CDR1 is SGHAT and CDR2 is FQNNGV. This CDR3 is CASSLDPRVTDTQYF. CDR3 nucleotide sequence: TGTGCCAGCAGCTTAGATCCCAGGGTCACAGATACGCAGTATTTT.

This clonotype has just a few counts. The gene calls are TRBV2 and TRBJ2-2, with 10 bases lining up with TRBD1. CDR1 is SNHLY and CDR2 is FYNNEI in the germline V gene. The CDR3 loop spans 16 amino acids. V gave up 1 base and J gave up 4 bases; unmatched junction bases: 3. CDR3 bases: TGTGCCAGCAGTGAAGGGACAGGGGGGTCCACCGGGGAGCTGTTTTTT. Amino acids: CASSEGTGGSTGELFF.